The 4 T cell receptor beta chains in this list originate from one sample, sequenced in a study of blood T cell repertoires in COVID-19. Generated by immunoSEQ multiplex PCR, the TCRdb table keeps only in-frame clones and is missing some. The top ten hold 0.65% to 1% of the sample, which has about 430,000 clones, roughly 90% seen once. Material for sequencing was peripheral blood. The receptors were gathered from a man aged 18 to 30 with COVID-19, enrolled during active disease.

The V and J genes are TRBV2 and TRBJ2-1; D gene unclear. V was clipped by 6 bases and J by 5 bases, with 14 bases between them. The germline gives CDR1 SNHLY, CDR2 FYNNEI. CDR3 size: 14 residues. This CDR3 is CASSPAGGHNEQFF. The DNA for the CDR3 is TGTGCCAGCAGCCCGGCAGGTGGCCACAATGAGCAGTTCTTC.

This chain joins TRBV27 and TRBJ2-5; 8 bases are shared with TRBD1. From germline, CDR1 is MNHEY and CDR2 SMNVEV (reference sequence). V gave up 0 bases and J gave up 4 bases; unmatched junction bases: 7. The CDR3 length is 16 residues. CDR3 residues: CASSLSVGTGRETQYF. The CDR3 DNA is TGTGCCAGCAGTTTATCGGTGGGGACAGGTAGAGAGACCCAGTACTTC.

The chain joins TRBV5-4 to TRBJ2-7, with a possible D match to TRBD1 (6 bases). Trimming shortened V by 9 bases and J by 4 bases, and 14 bases separated the two germline ends. The CDR3 sequence is 12 residues long. Germline-derived CDR1 and CDR2 are SGHNT and YYREEE (reference sequence). The CDR3 reads CATGQYSYEQYF. In DNA form, the CDR3 reads TGTGCCACCGGACAGTATTCTTACGAGCAGTACTTC.

This sequence joins TRBV7-9 and TRBJ1-1, with unresolved D. Germline lookup yields CDR1 SEHNR and CDR2 FQNEAQ (reference sequence). This CDR3 has 13 amino acids. V was shortened by 4 bases and J by 1 base, with 7 bases between the two germline ends. CDR3 nucleotide sequence: TGTGCCAGCAGCTCATTCGGGAACACTGAAGCTTTCTTT. Amino acid sequence: CASSSFGNTEAFF.